These T cell receptor beta chains were read from a single sample in a study of blood T cell repertoires in COVID-19. The method was immunoSEQ multiplex PCR; TCRdb's version includes in-frame clones alone and lacks a portion of them. This table has about 320,000 clones, around 85% appearing once. The specimen sequenced was peripheral blood. The receptors stem from a human donor in a cohort sampled during active COVID-19. The CDR3 runs from the conserved cysteine through the conserved F or W. Only part of the rows carry a size: once, few, many, or a class if the clone is expanded.

TRBV6-5,.,CASSLNPGQGAEAFF
TRBV19,.,CASSTAAGQKGGGYTF
TRBV10-2,.,CASSGLAGQGAPGTEAFF
TRBV19,.,CATTGQGNQPQHF
TRBV4-2,.,CASSQDSFYEQYF
TRBV25-1,once,CASTPYAGTYEQYF
TRBV6-1,.,CASSEFLLNYGYTF
TRBV2,.,CASLLNLPRRGYEQYF
TRBV29-1,.,CSARLVDTIYF
TRBV6-5,.,CASSYSIAGSQNIQYF
TRBV5-6,.,CASSPRVAGQFNEKLFF
TRBV19,.,CASGPRAGAEAFF
TRBV11-3,.,CASSSAGYGNTIYF
TRBV7-4,.,CASSLEDRGGDTEAFF
TRBV3-1/TRBV3-2,.,CASSLGVSGANVLTF
TRBV18,.,CASSPGGTDTQYF
TRBV14,.,CASSQLAGSNNEQFF
TRBV14,.,CASSPTFPGTQYF
TRBV27,once,CASSLNQGREKLFF
TRBV6-1,.,CASSEGQGMITDTEAFF
TRBV6-1,.,CASSELAANQPQHF
TRBV11-2,.,CASSLALPDTQYF
TRBV5-1,.,CASSLEGPEAFF
TRBV7-9,.,CASSLDRGANYGYTF
TRBV27,.,CASGLLADTQYF
TRBV6-1,.,CASSEISGADDGYTF
TRBV19,.,CASSSVGGGIPNNEQFF
TRBV7-6,.,CASSLVAGETYEQYF
TRBV2,.,CASTALLLAKNIQYF
TRBV24-1,few,CATSDLDRGGEQYF
TRBV5-4,.,CASSGQDRGNHNEQFF
TRBV19,.,CASSADRLGNQPQHF
TRBV27,.,CASKEIPTYEQYF
TRBV14,.,CASSLGQGDEKLFF